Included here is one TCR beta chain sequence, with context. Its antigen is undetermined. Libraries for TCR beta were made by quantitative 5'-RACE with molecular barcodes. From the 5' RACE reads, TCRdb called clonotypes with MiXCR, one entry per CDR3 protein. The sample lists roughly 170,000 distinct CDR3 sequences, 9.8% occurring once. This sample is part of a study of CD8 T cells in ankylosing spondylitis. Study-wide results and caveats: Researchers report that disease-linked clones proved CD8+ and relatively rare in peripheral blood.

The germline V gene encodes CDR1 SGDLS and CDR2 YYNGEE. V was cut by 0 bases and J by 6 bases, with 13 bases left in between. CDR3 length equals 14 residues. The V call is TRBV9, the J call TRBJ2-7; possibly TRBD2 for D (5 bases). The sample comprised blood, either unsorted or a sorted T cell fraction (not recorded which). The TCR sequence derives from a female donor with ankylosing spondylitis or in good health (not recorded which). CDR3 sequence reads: CASSVEVGGGEQYF. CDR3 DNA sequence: TGTGCCAGCAGCGTAGAGGTAGGAGGTGGCGAGCAGTACTTC.